This T cell receptor (beta chain) was captured in a study of blood T cell repertoires in COVID-19. In the study overall: The samples span acute and convalescent COVID-19 from the United States, Italy and Spain.

Repertoires were generated with immunoSEQ multiplex PCR, while TCRdb's copy carries only in-frame clones and drops some. In the table there are a few hundred thousand clones, about 85% of which are singletons. This CDR3 is built from 14 residues. In germline, CDR1 is SGHRS, CDR2 YFSETQ. V lost 3 bases to trimming and J lost 0 bases, with 7 bases between them. J is TRBJ1-3 and V is TRBV5-1; the D is unclear. The sequencing input was PBMCs or T cells enriched from blood (not recorded which). This sequence was found in a woman in her fifties or sixties who had been exposed to COVID-19. CDR3 protein: CASSSLDSGNTIYF. CDR3 DNA sequence: TGCGCCAGCAGCTCCTTAGACTCTGGAAACACCATATATTTT.